This entry features one T cell receptor (beta chain) sequence. This clone has a single count. The target of this receptor is not known. Base qualities are missing; no much larger clone stands one base away. The data derive from a study of cytomegalovirus exposure and HLA in healthy donors (dated by TCRdb to 2015 to 2018). As for the study more broadly: According to an earlier analysis of a few hundred of the donors, about 179 million T cells yielded 120 million or so unique TCR beta sequences and less than 300 Gb of sequence data. An early release covering roughly 600 HLA-typed donors comprised approximately 300 gigabases of sequencing data and roughly 85 million unique TCR sequences. The genetic ancestry cluster associated with self-reported Caucasian donors included 81% of the 398 genotyped donors. The study aimed to test whether cataloging public T cell receptors could reveal signatures of past pathogen exposure. The T cell repertoires of around 670 subjects were profiled by immunosequencing and related to cytomegalovirus serostatus. In addition to the first cohort of about 650 subjects, a separate validation cohort of 130 or so different subjects was used. To predict cytomegalovirus infection status, the study brought together high-throughput TCR immunosequencing, statistical association of individual TCRs with disease status, and machine learning. In a later analysis, previously published TCR beta repertoires from 500 to 750 donors were re-analyzed and high-resolution HLA genotyping was added so that TCR occurrence patterns could be studied. The later analysis used no new phenotypic data to find candidate immune exposures, relying instead on TCR beta sequences and their occurrence across donors. An earlier analysis of more than 450 of the donors used high-throughput TCR beta sequencing to judge whether each TCR beta V gene segment behaved as functional or pseudogenic. Donor age, sex, ethnicity and CMV serostatus were collected together with the repertoire data. In a later genetic analysis, genome-wide SNP genotypes for about three fifths of the 666 donors were used, and that subset was treated as a discovery cohort. All discovery cohort repertoires had been generated on a single sequencing platform. Both class I and class II loci were covered by HLA typing, at four-digit resolution. Typing coverage varied by locus: 629-630 donors for A, B, C, DRB1 and DQB1; 522 for DQA1; about 570 for DPA1; under 490 for DPB1. A handful of DR-DQ haplotypes were handled as single units for association and clustering because linkage in the cohort was strong. Among roughly 370 genotyped donors of the cohort, an average of about 240,000 unique TCR beta nucleotide sequences were sequenced per donor, about a sixth of them non-productive.

V is reduced by 0 bases and J by 6 bases, leaving a spacing of 13 bases between them. From cysteine to phenylalanine, the CDR3 is 15 amino acids long. The kept DNA is CDR3 alone, 45 bases in frame from the first base. CDR1 and CDR2 are read off the germline V gene as SGHDN and FVKESK. The cohort comprised 670 or so healthy bone marrow donors. At the time of sampling, every cohort member was nominally healthy, though immune exposures that went unrecorded were likely present. The donor tested CMV seronegative, placing the donor among the roughly 340 seronegative members of the cohort. A peripheral blood sample was provided by each donor, and peripheral blood mononuclear cells were used for TCR beta sequencing. The Qiagen DNeasy Blood Extraction Kit was used to extract genomic DNA from the blood cell samples. Here is what the overall study found, with its caveats: Some IMGT-functional V segments, including TRBV6-2 and TRBV6-3, could not be distinguished by the 87-base-pair reads and were therefore excluded. In a later analysis, HLA-associated TCR beta chains showed more clonal expansion and lower generation probabilities than non-associated chains that were equally common. Across donors, most TCR sequences were observed very rarely, whereas some public TCRs were present in many individuals. A later genetic analysis associated a missense DCLRE1C variant with V-gene and J-gene trimming of TCR beta chains, and an independent cohort replicated the association. For the cohort, immune exposure information was limited to CMV serostatus. HLA typing was unavailable for some donors at each locus, so association tests used only the typed subset. A cluster of highly shared sequence variants was judged likely to represent a technical artifact of the sequencing pipeline. The presence/absence analyses assumed that sequencing depth was roughly uniform across donors, and that assumption may not be true. Cytomegalovirus status was reported to be diagnosed by the classifier with high specificity and sensitivity in both the original and validation cohorts. In an earlier analysis of approximately 600 of the donors, most TCR beta V segments were observed in productive rearrangements about 87% or about 30% of the time, broadly matching IMGT annotations. In a later analysis, the rate of TCR association differed among HLA loci, with DRB1 alleles having the most associated TCRs and HLA-C alleles having the fewest. Because counts were too low, approximately 15 rarely observed V segments, including chromosome 9 orphons, were excluded from the earlier analysis of 587 of the donors. A later genetic analysis reported fewer N-insertions in productive TCRs among donors in an Asian-associated ancestry cluster than the approximately 700-donor mean. Linkage disequilibrium might explain the correlated functional status among segregating V segments, but an unknown experimental factor could not be excluded. A further reported finding was that TCR beta sequences accurately predicted the HLA-A and HLA-B alleles for most subjects in the first cohort. A few of the identified cytomegalovirus-associated TCR beta chains were confirmed in vitro to be specific for cytomegalovirus antigens. The authors suggested that the approach could potentially be extended to other disease states and immunological phenotypes. When HLA alleles, especially DR and DQ, strongly co-occurred, TCR associations were difficult to assign to individual alleles. The study gave a list of more than 150 TCR beta chains associated with cytomegalovirus. A later analysis reported that several top co-occurrence clusters appeared linked to parvovirus B19, influenza, CMV and Epstein-Barr virus. In this cohort, only TCR beta chains were sequenced, and detectable features were limited by the absence of alpha or paired-chain data. At a false discovery rate of 0.05, a later analysis linked 16,951 TCR beta sequences to specific HLA alleles. According to a later analysis, most CMV-associated TCR beta chains appeared to be HLA-restricted, and the HLA associations seemed to be driven largely by CMV exposure.

Library prep was done by the immunoSEQ multiplex PCR assay. The multiplex PCR relied on a mix of 60 forward primers for TCR Vbeta segments and 13 reverse primers for TCR Jbeta segments. The CDR3 region of rearranged TCR beta genes was amplified from genomic DNA by a multiplex PCR assay. The Illumina HiSeq System was used to sequence the amplified TCR beta libraries as 87-base-pair reads. In the source study's methods: A later analysis counted about 80 million unique TCR beta chains across the 666 repertoires, and some 12 million of these chains were shared by at least two donors. Raw reads were error-corrected and collapsed into unique sequences by a nearest-neighbor algorithm in which closely related sequences were merged to remove PCR and sequencing errors. To assign V, D and J gene segments, CDR3 sequences were aligned to IMGT reference sequences. For a sequence to be retained, at least a six-nucleotide match to both a V gene segment and a J gene segment was required. A rearrangement counted as productive if the CDR3 had no stop codons and remained in frame with V and J, and every other rearrangement counted as non-productive. Following IMGT convention, CDR3 was defined as the stretch from the second conserved V-encoded cysteine up to the conserved J-encoded phenylalanine. Sequences without an unambiguous match to a single V gene segment were excluded from the earlier analysis of almost 600 of the donors. An earlier analysis of several hundred of the donors called V segments functional above 56.7% productive rearrangements and segregating when the between-donor standard deviation exceeded 5%. A statistical classification framework was built for diagnosing cytomegalovirus status from the catalog of TCR beta chain sequences. A later analysis assigned V and J genes by comparing TCR nucleotide sequences with IMGT/GENE-DB human TR gene sequences. A later analysis assigned CDR3 sequences and most-parsimonious VDJ recombination scenarios with the TCRdist pipeline. In a later analysis, each TCR beta chain was defined by its CDR3 amino acid sequence together with its V-gene family, and reads without a unique V-gene family were excluded. A later analysis removed nearly 600 highly shared, low-generation-probability nucleotide sequences to deal with suspected cross-contamination and a sequencing artifact. For each public chain, a later analysis derived a clonal expansion index from normalized ranks of inferred template counts within each repertoire. Generation probabilities in a later analysis came from a VDJ recombination model fitted to out-of-frame rearrangements, and those results were checked against IGoR. In a later analysis, hypergeometric tests were used to score TCR-TCR, TCR-HLA and TCR-CMV co-occurrence, with a repertoire-size bias correction applied to TCR pairs. False discovery rates were estimated in a later analysis by permuting HLA or CMV assignments 20 times. In a later analysis, co-occurring TCRs were grouped using DBSCAN, and TCRdist sequence similarity was added for clustering within HLA-allele-positive subsets. Repertoires with fewer than 30,000 or more than 120,000 public chains, plus five repertoires with anomalous nucleotide sharing, were excluded from co-occurrence clustering. TCRdb carries this immuneACCESS record with in-frame sequences only. Its versions omit some clonotypes, under half of them owing to an unresolved V gene in the studies checked, with the rest unexplained. The DNA gave D and trimming, while V, J and clone size come from that table. Here the sample has over 95,000 clones; about 80% occur a single time. The top ten clones comprise roughly 2.5% of the sample.

In this chain, TRBV14 is recombined with TRBJ2-3, with the D segment identity uncertain. This clonotype originated in a female donor in good health and CMV-seronegative. What was sequenced was PBMCs. The DNA is as follows: TGTGCCAGCAGCCAAGATCTCGCATTGCGTGATACGCAGTATTTT. This translates into CASSQDLALRDTQYF.